This T cell receptor (beta chain) comes out of a study of T cells in Graves' hyperthyroidism and ophthalmopathy. Whole-study findings and limits: A median around 6.4 months before onset, the model predicted ophthalmopathy. Blood shared most expanded thyroid clonotypes above 0.001.

Amplified regions were TCR beta CDR3 sequences from RNA transcripts. The TCR CDR3 first-round RT-PCR relied on the HTBI primer set. MiXCR was run by TCRdb on the multiplex PCR reads, yielding one entry per CDR3 protein. The table has approximately 250,000 distinct CDR3 sequences, approximately 25% seen once. Individuals with ophthalmopathy presented a Clinical Activity Score of at least 3, a NOSPECS grade of at least 4 and a duration under 3 months. Trimming took 2 bases from V and 5 from J, leaving 6 bases between them. Germline CDR1 reads SGHVS; CDR2 reads FNYEAQ. The CDR3 runs 13 residues. This clonotype was seen repeatedly, ten times or more. Its target is not known.

The receptor comes from a middle-aged woman with Graves' ophthalmopathy. Sequences were obtained from blood. The chain carries TRBV7-6 and TRBJ2-2; D is undetermined. Here the CDR3 reads CASSLPGTGELFF. In DNA form, the CDR3 reads TGTGCCAGCAGCTTACCCGGAACCGGGGAGCTGTTTTTT.